This TCR beta chain was identified during a study of blood T cells in healthy people across ages. General observations from the study: Because sorting was not performed, PBMCs prevented conclusive naive versus antigen-experienced comparison.

This clonotype was seen more than once but under ten times. The antigen is unknown. The CDR3 covers 14 residues. The germline CDR1 and CDR2 sequences are SGHTA and FQGNSA. Trimming removed 2 bases at V and 4 bases at J, with 10 bases between. The use of a sample-barcoded 5' primer and a J-beta primer mix characterized a second PCR of about 7 to 12 cycles. TCRdb redid the calling of the 5' RACE reads with MiXCR, one entry per CDR3 protein. The sample has 1.5 million to 2 million distinct CDR3 sequences; 39% are singletons. The sample comprised blood. The TCR sequence derives from a human donor in good health. The gene calls are TRBV7-2 and TRBJ2-3; D unclear. The CDR3 sequence: CASSLSPGPDTQYF. The CDR3 region has the DNA TGTGCCAGCAGCTTAAGTCCCGGTCCAGATACGCAGTATTTT. Filled out from reference TRBV7-2 and TRBJ2-3, the complete variable domain reads GAGVSQSPSNKVTEKGKDVELRCDPISGHTALYWYRQSLGQGLEFLIYFQGNSAPDKSGLPSDRFSAERTGGSVSTLTIQRTQQEDSAVYLCASSLSPGPDTQYFGPGTRLTVL.